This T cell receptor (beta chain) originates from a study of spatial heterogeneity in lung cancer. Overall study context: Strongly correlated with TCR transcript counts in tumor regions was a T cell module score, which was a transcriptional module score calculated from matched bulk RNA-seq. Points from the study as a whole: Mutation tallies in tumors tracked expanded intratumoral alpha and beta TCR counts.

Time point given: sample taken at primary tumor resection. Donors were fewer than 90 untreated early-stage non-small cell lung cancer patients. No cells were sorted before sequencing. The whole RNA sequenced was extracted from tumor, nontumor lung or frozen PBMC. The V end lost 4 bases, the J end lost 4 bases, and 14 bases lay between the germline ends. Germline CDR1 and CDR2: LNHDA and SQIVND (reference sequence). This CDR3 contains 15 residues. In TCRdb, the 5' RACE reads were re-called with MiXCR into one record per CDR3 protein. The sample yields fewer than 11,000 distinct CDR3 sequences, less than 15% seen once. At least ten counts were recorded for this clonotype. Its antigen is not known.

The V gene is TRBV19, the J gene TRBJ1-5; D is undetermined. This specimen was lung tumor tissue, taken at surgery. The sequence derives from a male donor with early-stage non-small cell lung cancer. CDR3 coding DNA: TGTGCCAGTAGTAAACAGTTCGAAAGGAATCAGCCCCAGCATTTT. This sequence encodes CASSKQFERNQPQHF. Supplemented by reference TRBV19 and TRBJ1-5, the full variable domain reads DGGITQSPKYLFRKEGQNVTLSCEQNLNHDAMYWYRQDPGQGLRLIYYSQIVNDFQKGDIAEGYSVSREKKESFPLTVTSAQKNPTAFYLCASSKQFERNQPQHFGDGTRLSIL.